This T cell receptor (beta chain) was captured in a study of blood T cell repertoires in COVID-19 (dated by TCRdb to about 2020). In terms of the full investigation: Recovered participants in ImmuneRACE Cohort 3 were defined by two consecutive negative NP/OP PCR tests, clearance by a healthcare professional, or resolution of symptoms. A freely available public database, intended as a resource for researchers studying the immune response to SARS-CoV-2, is where the repertoires were released. Where available, HLA class I and class II types were obtained from metadata supplied by the sample provider rather than from assay-based typing. The prospective study material was composed of cDNA or gDNA derived from T cells, B-cell-depleted T cells, or PBMCs. Nearly every sample came with metadata listing a de-identified subject ID, COVID-19 status, age in years and sex. Samples from collaborators originated in the United States, Italy and Spain and spanned both the acute and convalescent phases of COVID-19. The samples were drawn from two sources: the first 160 participants of the ongoing ImmuneRACE study, and 1,000 to 1,500 subjects contributed by 6 global collaborators. The dataset comprised deeply sampled blood TCRbeta repertoires from subjects exposed to, actively infected with, or recovered from COVID-19.

CDR1 and CDR2 were assigned from the germline V gene as SGHRS and YFSETQ. Spanning cysteine to phenylalanine, the CDR3 consists of 14 amino acids. Solely the CDR3 DNA is kept, with 42 bases framed from the first base. The trim is 0 bases for V and 9 bases for J, with a gap of 16 bases between the germline ends. The immunoSEQ Assay, a bias-controlled multiplex PCR, was used to amplify TCRbeta CDR3 regions from genomic DNA. The authors processed their data as follows. Nucleated cell counts per sample were estimated from amplification of reference gene primers within the assay. To quantify the absolute abundance of each unique TCRbeta CDR3 rearrangement, sequence reads were collapsed and filtered. For each sample, productive Simpson clonality was calculated as the square root of Simpson's diversity index over productive rearrangements. Here the immuneACCESS table is served through TCRdb, limited to in-frame sequences with V and J called. Missing clones are a known gap in these copies; in checked studies unresolved V genes cover under half, and the rest lacks a known reason. V, J and clone size were drawn from that table, and D and trimming were deduced from the DNA. This sample holds 150,000 to 200,000 clones; roughly 78% were observed only once. The ten largest clones capture 15% to 20% of the sample.

Findings and caveats that apply to the study as a whole: The amount of clinical and demographic metadata varied by source and participant and was provided uncurated.

Concerning this clone: Its antigen is still unknown. The input lacks base qualities; no much larger clone sits a single base away.

Enrolling through a virtual design, the prospective study's participants ranged in age from roughly 18 to 90 years and lived across 24 United States geographic areas. Cohort assignment in the prospective study relied on participant-reported clinical history from a screening survey and a study questionnaire. Mobile phlebotomists in the prospective study collected whole blood, serum and a nasopharyngeal or oropharyngeal swab from every participant. Additional blood draws and questionnaires over a 2-month period could optionally be provided by prospective study participants. Before DNA extraction, prospective study blood samples were shipped either frozen or at room temperature.

The chain employs TRBV5-1 and TRBJ2-7, with a weak D call of TRBD2 (5 bases match). The TCR sequence derives from a woman in her seventies in a cohort exposed to, infected with or recovered from COVID-19 (not recorded which). The specimen was PBMCs or T cells enriched from blood (not recorded which). The CDR3: CASSLGETGLGQYF. The bases read TGCGCCAGCAGCTTGGGGGAGACTGGTCTGGGGCAGTACTTC. Supplemented by the reference TRBV5-1 and TRBJ2-7 proteins around the CDR3, the complete variable domain is KAGVTQTPRYLIKTRGQQVTLSCSPISGHRSVSWYQQTPGQGLQFLFEYFSETQRNKGNFPGRFSGRQFSNSRSEMNVSTLELGDSALYLCASSLGETGLGQYFGPGTRLTVT.